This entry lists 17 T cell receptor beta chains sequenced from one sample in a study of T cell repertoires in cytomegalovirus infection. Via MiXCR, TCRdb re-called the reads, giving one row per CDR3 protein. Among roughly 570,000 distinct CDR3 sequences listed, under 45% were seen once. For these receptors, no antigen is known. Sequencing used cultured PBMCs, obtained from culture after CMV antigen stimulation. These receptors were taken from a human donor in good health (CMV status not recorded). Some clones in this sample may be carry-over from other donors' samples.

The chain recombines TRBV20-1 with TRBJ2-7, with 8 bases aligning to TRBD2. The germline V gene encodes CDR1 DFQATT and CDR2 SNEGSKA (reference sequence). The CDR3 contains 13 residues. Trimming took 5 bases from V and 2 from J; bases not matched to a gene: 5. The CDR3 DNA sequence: TGCAGTGCTCGGGGGGGGACCGCCTACGAGCAGTACTTC. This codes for CSARGGTAYEQYF.

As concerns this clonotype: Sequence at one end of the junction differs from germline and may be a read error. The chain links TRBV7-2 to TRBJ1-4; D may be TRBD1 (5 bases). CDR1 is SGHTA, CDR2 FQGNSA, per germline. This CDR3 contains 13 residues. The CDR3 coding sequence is TGTGCCAGCAGCGGGGGAGCTAATGAAAGACTGTTTTTT. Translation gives CASSGGANERLFF.

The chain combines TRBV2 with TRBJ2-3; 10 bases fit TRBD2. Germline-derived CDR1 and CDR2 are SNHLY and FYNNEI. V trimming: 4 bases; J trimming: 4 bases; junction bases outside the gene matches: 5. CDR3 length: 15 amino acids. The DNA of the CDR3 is TGTGCCAGCAGTGGACAGCGGGGGGGCCCAGATACGCAGTATTTT. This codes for CASSGQRGGPDTQYF.

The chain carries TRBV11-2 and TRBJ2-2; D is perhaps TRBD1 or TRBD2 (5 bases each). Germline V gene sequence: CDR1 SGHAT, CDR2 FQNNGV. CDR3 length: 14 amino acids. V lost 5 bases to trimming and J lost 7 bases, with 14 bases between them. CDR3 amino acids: CASSPQEAVGELFF. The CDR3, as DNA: TGTGCCAGCAGCCCACAGGAGGCCGTCGGGGAGCTGTTTTTT.

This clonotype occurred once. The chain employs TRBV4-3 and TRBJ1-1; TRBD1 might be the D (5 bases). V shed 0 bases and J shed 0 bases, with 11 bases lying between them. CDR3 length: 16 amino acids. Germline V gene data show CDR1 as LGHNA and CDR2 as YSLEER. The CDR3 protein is CASSQDSRGVNTEAFF. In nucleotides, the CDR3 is TGCGCCAGCAGCCAAGATTCGCGGGGGGTGAACACTGAAGCTTTCTTT.

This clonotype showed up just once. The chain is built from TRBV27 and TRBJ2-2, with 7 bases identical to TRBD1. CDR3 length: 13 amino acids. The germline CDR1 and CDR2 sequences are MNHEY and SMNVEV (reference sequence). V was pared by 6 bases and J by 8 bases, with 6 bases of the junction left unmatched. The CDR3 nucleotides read TGTGCCAGCAGATATGGGACAGAAGGGGAGCTGTTTTTT. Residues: CASRYGTEGELFF.

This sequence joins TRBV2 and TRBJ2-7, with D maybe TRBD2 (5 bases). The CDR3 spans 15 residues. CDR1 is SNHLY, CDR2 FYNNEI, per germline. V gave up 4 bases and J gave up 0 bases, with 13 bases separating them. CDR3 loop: CASSAQRASSYEQYF. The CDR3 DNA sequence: TGTGCCAGCAGTGCCCAGAGGGCCAGCTCCTACGAGCAGTACTTC.

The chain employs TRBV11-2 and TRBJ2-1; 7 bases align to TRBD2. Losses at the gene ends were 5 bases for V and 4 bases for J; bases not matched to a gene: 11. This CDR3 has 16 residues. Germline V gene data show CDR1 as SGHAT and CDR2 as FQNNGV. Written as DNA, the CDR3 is TGTGCCAGCAGCAGCGGTGCGGGAGTATTTTACAATGAGCAGTTCTTC. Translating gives CASSSGAGVFYNEQFF.

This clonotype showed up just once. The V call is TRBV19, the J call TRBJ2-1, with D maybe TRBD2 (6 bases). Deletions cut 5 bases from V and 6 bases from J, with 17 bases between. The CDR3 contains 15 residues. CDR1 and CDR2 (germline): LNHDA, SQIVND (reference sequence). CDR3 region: CASSLPGTLSNEQFF. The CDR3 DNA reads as TGTGCCAGTAGTCTGCCCGGGACTCTTTCCAATGAGCAGTTCTTC.

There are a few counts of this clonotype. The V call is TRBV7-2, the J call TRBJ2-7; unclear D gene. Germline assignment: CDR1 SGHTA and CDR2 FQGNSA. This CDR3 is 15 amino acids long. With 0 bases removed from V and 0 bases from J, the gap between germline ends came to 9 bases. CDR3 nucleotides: TGTGCCAGCAGCTTAGCGCTGGGAAGCTCCTACGAGCAGTACTTC. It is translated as CASSLALGSSYEQYF.

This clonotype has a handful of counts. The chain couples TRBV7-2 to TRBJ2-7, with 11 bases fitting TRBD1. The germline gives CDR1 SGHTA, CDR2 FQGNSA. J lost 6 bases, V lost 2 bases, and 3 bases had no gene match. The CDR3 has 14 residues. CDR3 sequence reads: CASSLIGTGGEQYF. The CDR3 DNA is TGTGCCAGCAGCTTAATCGGGACAGGGGGCGAGCAGTACTTC.

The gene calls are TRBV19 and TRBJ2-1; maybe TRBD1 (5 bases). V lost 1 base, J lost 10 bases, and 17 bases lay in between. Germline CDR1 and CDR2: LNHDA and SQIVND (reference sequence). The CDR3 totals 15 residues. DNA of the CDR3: TGTGCCAGTAGTATAGTACAGGATATTAAAGGGGAGCAGTTCTTC. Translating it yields CASSIVQDIKGEQFF.

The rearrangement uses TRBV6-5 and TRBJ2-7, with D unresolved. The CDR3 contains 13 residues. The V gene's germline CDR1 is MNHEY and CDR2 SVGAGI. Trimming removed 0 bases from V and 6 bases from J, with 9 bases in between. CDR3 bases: TGTGCCAGCAGTTACTCGCCGGGTGGCGAGCAGTACTTC. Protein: CASSYSPGGEQYF.

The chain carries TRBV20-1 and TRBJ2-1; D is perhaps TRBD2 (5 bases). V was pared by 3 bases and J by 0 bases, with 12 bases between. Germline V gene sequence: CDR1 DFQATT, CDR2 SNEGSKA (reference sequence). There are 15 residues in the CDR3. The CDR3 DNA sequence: TGCAGTGCTAGGGACGGGGTTAGCTCCTACAATGAGCAGTTCTTC. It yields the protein CSARDGVSSYNEQFF.

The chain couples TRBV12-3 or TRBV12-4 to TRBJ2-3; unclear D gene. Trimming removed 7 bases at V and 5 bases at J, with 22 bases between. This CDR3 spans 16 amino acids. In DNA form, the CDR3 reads TGTGCCAGCATGTTTTACGGCCCCTCAGTCGGAGATACGCAGTATTTT. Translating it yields CASMFYGPSVGDTQYF.

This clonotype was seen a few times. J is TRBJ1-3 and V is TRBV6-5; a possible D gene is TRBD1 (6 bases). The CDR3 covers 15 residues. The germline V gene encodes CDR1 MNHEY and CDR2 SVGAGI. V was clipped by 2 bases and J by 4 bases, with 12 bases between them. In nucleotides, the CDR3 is TGTGCCAGCAGTTACCTGACAGGCACGGGAAACACCATATATTTT. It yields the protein CASSYLTGTGNTIYF.

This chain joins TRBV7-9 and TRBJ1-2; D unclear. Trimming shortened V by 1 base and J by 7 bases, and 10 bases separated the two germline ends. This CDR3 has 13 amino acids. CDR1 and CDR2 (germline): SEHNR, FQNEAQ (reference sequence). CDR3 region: CASSLGSMGGYTF. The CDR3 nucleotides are TGTGCCAGCAGCTTAGGGTCGATGGGTGGCTACACCTTC.